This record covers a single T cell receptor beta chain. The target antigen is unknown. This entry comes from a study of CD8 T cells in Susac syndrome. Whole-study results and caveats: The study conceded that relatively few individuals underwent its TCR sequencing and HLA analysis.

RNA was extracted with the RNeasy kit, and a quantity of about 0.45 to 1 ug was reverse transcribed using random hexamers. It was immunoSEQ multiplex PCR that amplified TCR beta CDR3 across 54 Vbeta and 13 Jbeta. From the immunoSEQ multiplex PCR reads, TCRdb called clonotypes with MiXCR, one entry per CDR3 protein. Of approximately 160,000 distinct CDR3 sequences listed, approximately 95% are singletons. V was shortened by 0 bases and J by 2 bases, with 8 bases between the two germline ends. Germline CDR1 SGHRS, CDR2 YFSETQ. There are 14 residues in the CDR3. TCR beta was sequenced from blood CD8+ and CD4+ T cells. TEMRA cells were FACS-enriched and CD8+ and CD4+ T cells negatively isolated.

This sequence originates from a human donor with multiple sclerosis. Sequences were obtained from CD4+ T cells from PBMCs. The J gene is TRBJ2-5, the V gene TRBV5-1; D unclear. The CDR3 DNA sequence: TGCGCCAGCAGCTTGGTAGAAGAGCAAGAGACCCAGTACTTC. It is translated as CASSLVEEQETQYF.